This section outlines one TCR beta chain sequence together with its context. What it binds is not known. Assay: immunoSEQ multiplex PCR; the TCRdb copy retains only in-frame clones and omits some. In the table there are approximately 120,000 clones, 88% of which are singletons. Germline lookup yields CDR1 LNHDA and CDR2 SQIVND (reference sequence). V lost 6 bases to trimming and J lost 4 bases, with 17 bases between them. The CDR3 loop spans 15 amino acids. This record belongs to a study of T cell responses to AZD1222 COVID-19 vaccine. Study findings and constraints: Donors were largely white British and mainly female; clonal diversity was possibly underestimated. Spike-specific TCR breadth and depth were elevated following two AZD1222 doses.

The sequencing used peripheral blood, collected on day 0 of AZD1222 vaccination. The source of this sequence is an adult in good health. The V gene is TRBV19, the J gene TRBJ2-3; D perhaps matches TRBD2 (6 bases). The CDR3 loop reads CASSTGTGNADTQYF. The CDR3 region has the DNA TGTGCCAGTAGCACCGGGACTGGGAACGCAGATACGCAGTATTTT.